These 12 T cell receptor beta chains were all obtained from the same sample, sequenced in a study of CD8 T cells in ankylosing spondylitis. TCRdb reprocessed the 5' RACE reads with MiXCR, giving one entry per CDR3 protein. The top ten clones hold 2.5% to 3.5% of a sample with roughly 130,000 distinct CDR3 sequences, around 13% of them seen once. Sequencing was done on a sample of blood, either unsorted or a sorted T cell fraction (not recorded which). These receptors all come from a female donor with ankylosing spondylitis or in good health (not recorded which).

This sequence joins TRBV12-3 or TRBV12-4 and TRBJ2-7; D gene unclear. CDR3 size: 15 residues. The V end was cut by 3 bases, the J end by 7 bases, with 19 bases between. The CDR3 coding sequence is TGTGCCAGCAGTTTTGGACCGTCCTCCCGCGAGGAGCAGTACTTC. Protein product: CASSFGPSSREEQYF.

The V call is TRBV4-2, the J call TRBJ2-7; 7 positions match TRBD2. The CDR3 is 15 residues long. Looked up from germline, CDR1 is LGHNA and CDR2 is YNFKEQ. V lost 0 bases, J lost 4 bases, and 6 bases stayed unmatched. The CDR3 region is CASSQDLAATYEQYF. DNA for the CDR3: TGTGCCAGCAGCCAAGATCTAGCGGCGACGTACGAGCAGTACTTC.

This sequence joins TRBV5-1 and TRBJ2-1; TRBD2 is a possible D gene (6 bases). CDR1 SGHRS and CDR2 YFSETQ come from the germline V gene. The CDR3 totals 15 residues. The ends were cut back, 4 bases at V and 5 bases at J, with 16 bases in the middle. The CDR3 sequence is CASSPPGGVNNEQFF. The CDR3, as DNA: TGCGCCAGCAGCCCTCCGGGCGGGGTTAACAATGAGCAGTTCTTC. Combining the CDR3 with reference TRBV5-1 and TRBJ2-1 gives the whole variable domain KAGVTQTPRYLIKTRGQQVTLSCSPISGHRSVSWYQQTPGQGLQFLFEYFSETQRNKGNFPGRFSGRQFSNSRSEMNVSTLELGDSALYLCASSPPGGVNNEQFFGPGTRLTVL.

The chain carries TRBV18 and TRBJ2-7; possibly TRBD1 or TRBD2 for D (5 bases each). The CDR3 runs 18 residues. Trimming pared 4 bases from V and 2 bases from J, leaving 24 bases between. Germline V gene sequence: CDR1 KGHSH, CDR2 LQKENI. CDR3 residues: CASSRLTRGRLPTYEQYF. The DNA of the CDR3 is TGTGCCAGCTCACGTCTCACCCGGGGCAGGCTCCCAACCTACGAGCAGTACTTC.

The chain uses TRBV19 and TRBJ2-1; D is perhaps TRBD1 or TRBD2 (5 bases each). V was clipped by 5 bases and J by 3 bases, with 11 bases between them. The germline CDR1 and CDR2 sequences are LNHDA and SQIVND (reference sequence). The CDR3 totals 14 residues. DNA for the CDR3: TGTGCCAGTAGTCCCCGGGACCTCTACAATGAGCAGTTCTTC. Its protein product is CASSPRDLYNEQFF. The complete variable domain, with remaining parts taken from reference TRBV19 and TRBJ2-1, reads DGGITQSPKYLFRKEGQNVTLSCEQNLNHDAMYWYRQDPGQGLRLIYYSQIVNDFQKGDIAEGYSVSREKKESFPLTVTSAQKNPTAFYLCASSPRDLYNEQFFGPGTRLTVL.

The sample holds a few counts of this clonotype. The J gene is TRBJ2-7, the V gene TRBV18; a weak D match, TRBD1 (5 bases). CDR3 length: 14 amino acids. Germline assignment: CDR1 KGHSH and CDR2 LQKENI. Trimming left V 2 bases short and J 2 bases short, with 10 bases between. In DNA, the CDR3 is TGTGCCAGCTCACCAGCAGGGAATACCTACGAGCAGTACTTC. Translating gives CASSPAGNTYEQYF.

This clonotype was counted ten times or more. The chain has TRBV7-2 and TRBJ1-5, with D perhaps matching TRBD1 (6 bases). The CDR3 is 14 amino acids. The germline gives CDR1 SGHTA, CDR2 FQGNSA. V was cut by 1 base and J by 2 bases, with 6 bases left in between. The CDR3 protein is CASSLGTGNQPQHF. In nucleotides, the CDR3 is TGTGCCAGCAGCTTAGGGACAGGCAATCAGCCCCAGCATTTT.

This clonotype has more than one count but fewer than ten. This chain links TRBV20-1 with TRBJ2-3; a possible D gene is TRBD2 (5 bases). The CDR3 length is 15 residues. Germline V gene sequence: CDR1 DFQATT, CDR2 SNEGSKA (reference sequence). The V end was cut by 2 bases, the J end by 2 bases, with 14 bases between. The DNA of the CDR3 is TGCAGTGCTAGACCCCCGTCGGGATTCACAGATACGCAGTATTTT. Amino acid sequence: CSARPPSGFTDTQYF.

This clonotype appeared a few times. The rearrangement links TRBV20-1 to TRBJ2-7; D unclear. The CDR3 sequence is 13 residues long. V was pared by 5 bases and J by 0 bases, with 11 bases between. Germline CDR1 and CDR2: DFQATT and SNEGSKA (reference sequence). The CDR3 DNA is TGCAGTGCTCCTACCGCCAGCTCCTACGAGCAGTACTTC. This translates into CSAPTASSYEQYF.

This clonotype was counted at least ten times. The chain couples TRBV12-3 or TRBV12-4 to TRBJ1-2; D might be TRBD1 (5 bases). The V gene lost 6 bases and the J gene lost 4 bases, with 9 bases spanning the gap. The CDR3 covers 12 residues. CDR3 amino acids: CASSSGPYGYTF. The CDR3 DNA sequence: TGTGCCAGCAGCTCGGGGCCCTATGGCTACACCTTC.

This clonotype was observed at least ten times. V usage is TRBV12-3 or TRBV12-4 and J usage is TRBJ2-7; 10 bases line up with TRBD1. This CDR3 region has 17 residues. Losses at the gene ends were 6 bases for V and 5 bases for J; bases not matched to a gene: 16. This chain's CDR3 is CASRVGTGEDRSHEQYF. The CDR3 DNA reads as TGTGCCAGCAGAGTAGGGACAGGGGAGGATAGATCGCACGAGCAGTACTTC.

In its sample, this clonotype was seen many times. CDR3 amino acids: CSATRPVSYNEQFF. CDR3 bases: TGCAGTGCTACCCGACCAGTCTCCTACAATGAGCAGTTCTTC. This chain uses TRBV20-1 with TRBJ2-1, with unresolved D. V lost 4 bases and J 0 bases, leaving 10 bases between the germline ends. The germline V gene encodes CDR1 DFQATT and CDR2 SNEGSKA (reference sequence). CDR3 length: 14 amino acids.